The T cell receptor (beta chain) described here comes from a study of shared clonotypes between healthy human individuals. TCRdb's table, derived via immunoSEQ multiplex PCR, lists solely in-frame clones and lacks some. The table has roughly 1 million clones, about 75% seen once. Germline CDR1 SGDLS, CDR2 YYNGEE. Trimming took off 0 bases at V and 11 bases at J, with 12 bases between the two ends. The CDR3 is 13 residues long. This sequence joins TRBV9 and TRBJ2-1; possible D gene TRBD2, 5 bases. Source material: memory CD4+ T cells sorted from blood. Subset defined: CD45RA-negative fraction. This TCR derives from a man in his late teens or twenties in good health. The CDR3 sequence: CASSVAGGGKQFF. The CDR3 bases are TGTGCCAGCAGCGTAGCTGGCGGAGGCAAGCAGTTCTTC. Variable domain in full (rest from reference TRBV9 and TRBJ2-1): DSGVTQTPKHLITATGQRVTLRCSPRSGDLSVYWYQQSLDQGLQFLIQYYNGEERAKGNILERFSAQQFPDLHSELNLSSLELGDSALYFCASSVAGGGKQFFGPGTRLTVL.